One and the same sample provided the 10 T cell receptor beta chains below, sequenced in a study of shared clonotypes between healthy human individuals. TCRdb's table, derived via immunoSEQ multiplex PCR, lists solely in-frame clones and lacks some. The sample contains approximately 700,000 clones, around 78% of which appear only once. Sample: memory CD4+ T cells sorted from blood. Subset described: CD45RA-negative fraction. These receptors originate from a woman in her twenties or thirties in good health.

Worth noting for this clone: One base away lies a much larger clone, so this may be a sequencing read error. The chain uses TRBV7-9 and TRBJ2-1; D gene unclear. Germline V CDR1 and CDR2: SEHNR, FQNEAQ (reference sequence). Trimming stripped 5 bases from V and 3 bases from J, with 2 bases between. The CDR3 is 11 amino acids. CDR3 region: CASSVYNEQFF. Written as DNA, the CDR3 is TGTGCCAGCAGCGTCTACAATGAGCAGTTCTTC.

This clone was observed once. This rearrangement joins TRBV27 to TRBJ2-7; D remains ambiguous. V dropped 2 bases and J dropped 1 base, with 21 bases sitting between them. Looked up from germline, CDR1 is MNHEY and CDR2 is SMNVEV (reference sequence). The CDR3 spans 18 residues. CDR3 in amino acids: CASSLRFPARSSSYEQYF. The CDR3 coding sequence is TGTGCCAGCAGTTTACGGTTCCCTGCCCGGAGTAGTTCCTACGAGCAGTACTTC.

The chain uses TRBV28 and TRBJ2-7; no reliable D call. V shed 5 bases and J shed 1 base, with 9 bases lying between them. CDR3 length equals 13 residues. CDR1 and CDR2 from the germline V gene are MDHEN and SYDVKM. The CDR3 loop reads CASSETNSYEQYF. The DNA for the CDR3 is TGTGCCAGCAGTGAGACAAATTCCTACGAGCAGTACTTC.

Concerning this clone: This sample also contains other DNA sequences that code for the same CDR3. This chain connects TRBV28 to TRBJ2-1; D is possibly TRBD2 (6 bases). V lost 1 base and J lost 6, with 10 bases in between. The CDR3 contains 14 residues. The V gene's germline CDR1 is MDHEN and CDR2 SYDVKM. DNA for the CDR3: TGTGCCAGCAGTTTATATCTAGCGCCCAATGAGCAGTTCTTC. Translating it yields CASSLYLAPNEQFF.

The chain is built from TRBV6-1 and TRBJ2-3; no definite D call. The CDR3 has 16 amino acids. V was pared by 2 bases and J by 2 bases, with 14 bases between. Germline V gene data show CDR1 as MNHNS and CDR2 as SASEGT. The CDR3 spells CASSELPPPYTDTQYF. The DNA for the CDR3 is TGTGCCAGCAGTGAACTGCCCCCTCCCTACACAGATACGCAGTATTTT.

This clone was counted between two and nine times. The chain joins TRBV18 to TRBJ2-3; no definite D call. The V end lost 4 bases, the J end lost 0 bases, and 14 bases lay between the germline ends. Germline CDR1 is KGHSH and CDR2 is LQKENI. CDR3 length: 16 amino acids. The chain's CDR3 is CASSRENRPSTDTQYF. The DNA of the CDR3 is TGTGCCAGCTCACGTGAGAACAGACCTAGCACAGATACGCAGTATTTT.

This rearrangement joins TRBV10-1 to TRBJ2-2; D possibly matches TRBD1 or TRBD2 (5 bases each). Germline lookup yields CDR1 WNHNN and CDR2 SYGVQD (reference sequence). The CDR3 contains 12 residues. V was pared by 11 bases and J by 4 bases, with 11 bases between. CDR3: CASRGSTGELFF. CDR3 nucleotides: TGCGCCTCACGGGGCAGCACCGGGGAGCTGTTTTTT.

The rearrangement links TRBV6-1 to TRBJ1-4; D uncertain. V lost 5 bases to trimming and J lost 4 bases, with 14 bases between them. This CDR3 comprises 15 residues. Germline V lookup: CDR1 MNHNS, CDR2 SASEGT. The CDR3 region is CASSPRFSGNEKLFF. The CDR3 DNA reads TGTGCCAGCAGTCCCCGGTTTTCCGGTAATGAAAAACTGTTTTTT.

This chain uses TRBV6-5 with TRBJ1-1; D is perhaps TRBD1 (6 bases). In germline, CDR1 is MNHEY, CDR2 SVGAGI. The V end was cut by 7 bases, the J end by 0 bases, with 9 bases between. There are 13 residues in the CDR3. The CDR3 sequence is CASKGGMNTEAFF. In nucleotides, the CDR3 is TGTGCCAGCAAGGGGGGCATGAACACTGAAGCTTTCTTT.

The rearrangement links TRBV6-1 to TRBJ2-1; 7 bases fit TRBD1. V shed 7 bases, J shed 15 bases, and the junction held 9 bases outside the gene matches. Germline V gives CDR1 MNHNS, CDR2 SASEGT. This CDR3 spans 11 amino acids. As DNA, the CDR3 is TGTGCCAGCATCCTACAGGGGCCCCGGTTCTTC. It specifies CASILQGPRFF.